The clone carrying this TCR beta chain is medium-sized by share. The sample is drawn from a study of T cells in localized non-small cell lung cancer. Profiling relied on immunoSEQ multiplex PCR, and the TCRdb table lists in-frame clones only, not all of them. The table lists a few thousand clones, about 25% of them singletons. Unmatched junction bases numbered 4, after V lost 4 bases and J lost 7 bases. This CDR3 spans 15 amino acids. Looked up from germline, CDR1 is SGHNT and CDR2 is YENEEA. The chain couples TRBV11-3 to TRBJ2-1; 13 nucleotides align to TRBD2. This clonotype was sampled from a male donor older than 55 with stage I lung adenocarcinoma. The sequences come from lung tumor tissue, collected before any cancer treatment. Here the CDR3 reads CASSWTSGSLNEQFF. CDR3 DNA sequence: TGTGCCAGCAGCTGGACTAGCGGGAGCCTTAATGAGCAGTTCTTC.